This T cell receptor beta chain was profiled in a study of T cells in Graves' hyperthyroidism and ophthalmopathy. Amplified TCR beta CDR3 regions came from RNA transcripts. The primer set for the first-round RT-PCR of the TCR CDR3 was HTBI. TCRdb called the multiplex PCR reads again in MiXCR, with one record for every CDR3 protein. Here the sample spans almost 250,000 distinct CDR3 sequences, about 25% being singletons. A Clinical Activity Score of at least 3, a NOSPECS grade of at least 4 and a duration under 3 months were recorded in the ophthalmopathy patients. PBMCs were derived from 7.5 to 10 ml fresh peripheral blood. In this sample, this clonotype turned up many times. Between the trimmed V and J ends, which lost 6 bases and 3 bases, there was a span of 14 bases. The germline gives CDR1 MNHEY, CDR2 SMNVEV (reference sequence). This CDR3 has 14 amino acids.

What was sequenced was blood. The sequence was collected from a woman aged 40 to 55 with Graves' ophthalmopathy. The J gene is TRBJ1-2, the V gene TRBV27; D might be TRBD1 (6 bases). The CDR3 bases are TGTGCCAGCAGCAAACAGGGTTTAGACTATGGCTACACCTTC. Amino acid sequence: CASSKQGLDYGYTF.